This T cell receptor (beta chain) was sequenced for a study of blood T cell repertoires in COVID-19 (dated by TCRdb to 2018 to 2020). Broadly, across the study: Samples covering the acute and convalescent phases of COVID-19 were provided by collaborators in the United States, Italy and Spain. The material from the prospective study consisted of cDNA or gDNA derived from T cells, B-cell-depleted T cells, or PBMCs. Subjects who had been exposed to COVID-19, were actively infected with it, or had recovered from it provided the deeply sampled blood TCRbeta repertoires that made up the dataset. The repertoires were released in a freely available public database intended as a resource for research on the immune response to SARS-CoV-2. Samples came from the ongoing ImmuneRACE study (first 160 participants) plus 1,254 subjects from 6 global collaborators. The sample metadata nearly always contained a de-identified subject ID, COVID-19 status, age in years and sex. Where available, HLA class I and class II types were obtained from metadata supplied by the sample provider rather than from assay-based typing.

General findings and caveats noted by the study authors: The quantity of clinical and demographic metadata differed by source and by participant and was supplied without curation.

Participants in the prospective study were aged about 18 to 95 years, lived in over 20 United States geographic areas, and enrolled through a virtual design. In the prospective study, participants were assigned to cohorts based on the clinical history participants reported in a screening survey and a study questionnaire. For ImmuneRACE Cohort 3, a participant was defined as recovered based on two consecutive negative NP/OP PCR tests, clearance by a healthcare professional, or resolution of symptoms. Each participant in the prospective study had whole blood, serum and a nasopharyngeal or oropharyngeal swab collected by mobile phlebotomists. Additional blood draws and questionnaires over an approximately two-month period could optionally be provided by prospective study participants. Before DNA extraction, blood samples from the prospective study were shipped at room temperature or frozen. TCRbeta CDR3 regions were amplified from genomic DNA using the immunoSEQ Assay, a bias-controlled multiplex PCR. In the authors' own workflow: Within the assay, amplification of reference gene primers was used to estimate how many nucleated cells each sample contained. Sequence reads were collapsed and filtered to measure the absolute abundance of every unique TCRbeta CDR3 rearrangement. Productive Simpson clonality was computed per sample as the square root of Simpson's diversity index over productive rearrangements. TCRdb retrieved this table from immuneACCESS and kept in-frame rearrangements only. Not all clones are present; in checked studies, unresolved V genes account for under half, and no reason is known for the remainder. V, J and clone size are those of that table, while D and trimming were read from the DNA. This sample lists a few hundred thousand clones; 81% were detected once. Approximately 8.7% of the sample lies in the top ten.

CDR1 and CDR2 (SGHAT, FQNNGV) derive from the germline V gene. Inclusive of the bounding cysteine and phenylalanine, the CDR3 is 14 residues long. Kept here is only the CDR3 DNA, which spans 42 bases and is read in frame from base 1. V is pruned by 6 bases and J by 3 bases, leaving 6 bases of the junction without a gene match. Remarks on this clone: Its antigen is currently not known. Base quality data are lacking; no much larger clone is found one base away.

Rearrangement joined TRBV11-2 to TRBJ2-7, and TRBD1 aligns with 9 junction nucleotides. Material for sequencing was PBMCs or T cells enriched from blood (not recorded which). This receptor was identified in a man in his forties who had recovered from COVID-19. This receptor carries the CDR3 CASSSGQGNYEQYF. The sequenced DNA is TGTGCCAGCAGTTCGGGACAGGGTAACTACGAGCAGTACTTC.